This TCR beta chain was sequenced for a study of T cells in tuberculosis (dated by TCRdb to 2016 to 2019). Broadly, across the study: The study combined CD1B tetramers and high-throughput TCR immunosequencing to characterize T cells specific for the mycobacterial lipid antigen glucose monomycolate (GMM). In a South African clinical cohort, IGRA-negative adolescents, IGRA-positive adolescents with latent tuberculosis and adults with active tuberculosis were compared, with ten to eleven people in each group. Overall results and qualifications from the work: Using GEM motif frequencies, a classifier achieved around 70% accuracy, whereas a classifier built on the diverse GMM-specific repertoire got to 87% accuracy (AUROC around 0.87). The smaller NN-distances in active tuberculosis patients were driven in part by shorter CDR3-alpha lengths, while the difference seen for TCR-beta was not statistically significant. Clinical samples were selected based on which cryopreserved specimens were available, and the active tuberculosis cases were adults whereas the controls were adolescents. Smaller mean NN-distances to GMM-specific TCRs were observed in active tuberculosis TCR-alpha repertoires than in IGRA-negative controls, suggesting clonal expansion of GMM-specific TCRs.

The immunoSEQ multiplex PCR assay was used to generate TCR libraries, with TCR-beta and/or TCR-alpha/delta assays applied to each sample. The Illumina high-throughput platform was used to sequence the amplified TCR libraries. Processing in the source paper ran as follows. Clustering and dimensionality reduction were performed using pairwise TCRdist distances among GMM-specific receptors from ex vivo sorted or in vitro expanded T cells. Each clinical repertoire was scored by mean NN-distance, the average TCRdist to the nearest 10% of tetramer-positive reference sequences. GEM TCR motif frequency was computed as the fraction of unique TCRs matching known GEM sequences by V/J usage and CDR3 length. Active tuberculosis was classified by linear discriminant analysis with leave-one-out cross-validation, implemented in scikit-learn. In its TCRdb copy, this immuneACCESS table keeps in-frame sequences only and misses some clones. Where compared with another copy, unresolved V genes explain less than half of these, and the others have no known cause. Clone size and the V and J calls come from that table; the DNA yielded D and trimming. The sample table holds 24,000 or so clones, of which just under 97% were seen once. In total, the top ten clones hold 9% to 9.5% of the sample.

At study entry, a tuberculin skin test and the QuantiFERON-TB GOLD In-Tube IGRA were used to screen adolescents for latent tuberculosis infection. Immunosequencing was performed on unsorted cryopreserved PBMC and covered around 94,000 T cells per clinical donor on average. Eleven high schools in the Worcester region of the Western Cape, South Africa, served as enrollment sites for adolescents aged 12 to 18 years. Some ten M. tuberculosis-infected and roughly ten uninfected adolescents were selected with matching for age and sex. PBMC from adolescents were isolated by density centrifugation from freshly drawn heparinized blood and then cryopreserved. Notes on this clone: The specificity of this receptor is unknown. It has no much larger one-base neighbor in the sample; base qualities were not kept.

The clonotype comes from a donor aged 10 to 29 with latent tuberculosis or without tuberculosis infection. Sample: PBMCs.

The CDR3 sequence is CASSLAPTMGGLNTEAFF. The nucleotide sequence reads as follows: TGCGCCAGCAGCTTGGCACCCACCATGGGGGGGCTGAACACTGAAGCTTTCTTT. The chain is encoded by TRBV5-1 joined to TRBJ1-1, and possibly TRBD1, on 6 matching bases. From the cysteine through the phenylalanine, the CDR3 covers 18 amino acids. The CDR3 DNA has 54 bases and is translated from base 1. The germline V gene supplies CDR1 SGHRS and CDR2 YFSETQ. V is reduced by 0 bases and J by 0 bases, leaving a spacing of 18 bases between them.